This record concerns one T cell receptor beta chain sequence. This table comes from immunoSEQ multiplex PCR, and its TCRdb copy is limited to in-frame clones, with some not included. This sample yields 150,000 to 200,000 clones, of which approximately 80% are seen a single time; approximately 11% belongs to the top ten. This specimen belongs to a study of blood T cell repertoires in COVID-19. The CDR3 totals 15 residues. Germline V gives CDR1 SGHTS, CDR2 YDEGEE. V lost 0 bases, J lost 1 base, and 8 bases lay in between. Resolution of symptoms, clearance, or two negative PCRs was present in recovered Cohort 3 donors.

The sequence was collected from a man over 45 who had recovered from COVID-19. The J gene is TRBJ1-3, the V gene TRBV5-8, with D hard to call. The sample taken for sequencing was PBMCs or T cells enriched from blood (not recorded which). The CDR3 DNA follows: TGTGCCAGCAGCTTGGTGGGCCGATCTGGAAACACCATATATTTT. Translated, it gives CASSLVGRSGNTIYF. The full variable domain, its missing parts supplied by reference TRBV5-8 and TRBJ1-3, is EAGVTQSPTHLIKTRGQQATLRCSPISGHTSVYWYQQALGLGLQFLLWYDEGEERNRGNFPPRFSGRQFPNYSSELNVNALELEDSALYLCASSLVGRSGNTIYFGEGSWLTVV.